These T cell receptor beta chains were read from a single sample in a study of shared clonotypes between healthy human individuals. Assay: immunoSEQ multiplex PCR; the TCRdb copy retains only in-frame clones and omits some. The data contain about 1 million clones, more than 65% of them singletons. Source material: memory CD4+ T cells sorted from blood. The receptors stem from a man younger than 35 in good health. CDR3s include the opening cysteine and the closing phenylalanine or tryptophan. D genes are given only for firm matches. Only some rows state a clone size, as once, few, many or a class for expanded clones.

D gene: -; J gene: TRBJ1-4; clone size: -; V gene: TRBV15; CDR3 protein: CATSSPSGDREKLFF; CDR3 DNA: TGTGCCACCAGCAGCCCGTCAGGGGATCGTGAAAAACTGTTTTTT
D gene: -; J gene: TRBJ2-1; clone size: -; V gene: TRBV15; CDR3 protein: CATSREYRAGWDEQFF; CDR3 DNA: TGTGCCACCAGCAGGGAATATCGGGCAGGGTGGGATGAGCAGTTCTTC
D gene: TRBD1; J gene: TRBJ2-7; clone size: -; V gene: TRBV25-1; CDR3 protein: CASSIGQGFYEQYF; CDR3 DNA: TGTGCCAGCAGTATAGGACAGGGGTTCTACGAGCAGTACTTC
D gene: -; J gene: TRBJ1-1; clone size: -; V gene: TRBV30; CDR3 protein: CAWSAVSEAFF; CDR3 DNA: TGTGCCTGGAGTGCGGTGTCTGAAGCTTTCTTT
D gene: TRBD1; J gene: TRBJ2-1; clone size: -; V gene: TRBV2; CDR3 protein: CASTRGRTGANEQFF; CDR3 DNA: TGTGCCTCCACAAGGGGTCGGACAGGGGCCAATGAGCAGTTCTTC
D gene: -; J gene: TRBJ2-6; clone size: -; V gene: TRBV20-1; CDR3 protein: CSTGAPLTF; CDR3 DNA: TGCAGTACCGGGGCCCCCCTGACTTTC
D gene: -; J gene: TRBJ1-2; clone size: few; V gene: TRBV5-1; CDR3 protein: CASSLAGQGSGYTF; CDR3 DNA: TGCGCCAGCAGCTTGGCAGGGCAGGGTAGTGGCTACACCTTC
D gene: -; J gene: TRBJ2-7; clone size: -; V gene: TRBV7-2; CDR3 protein: CASSPGVSQSYEQYF; CDR3 DNA: TGTGCCAGCAGCCCAGGTGTCTCACAGTCCTACGAGCAGTACTTC
D gene: -; J gene: TRBJ2-7; clone size: -; V gene: TRBV5-6; CDR3 protein: CASSGAYEQYF; CDR3 DNA: TGTGCCAGCAGCGGGGCCTACGAGCAGTACTTC
D gene: -; J gene: TRBJ2-1; clone size: -; V gene: TRBV4-2; CDR3 protein: CASSQALVGGAAYNEQFF; CDR3 DNA: TGTGCCAGCAGCCAAGCTTTAGTAGGCGGGGCCGCCTACAATGAGCAGTTCTTC
D gene: -; J gene: TRBJ2-2; clone size: -; V gene: TRBV5-1; CDR3 protein: CASSSGHSTGELFF; CDR3 DNA: TGCGCCAGCAGCTCGGGACATTCCACCGGGGAGCTGTTTTTT
D gene: -; J gene: TRBJ1-3; clone size: -; V gene: TRBV7-9; CDR3 protein: CASSLGTGRGNTIYF; CDR3 DNA: TGTGCCAGCAGCTTAGGTACTGGACGGGGAAACACCATATATTTT
D gene: TRBD1; J gene: TRBJ1-5; clone size: -; V gene: TRBV19; CDR3 protein: CASSIDQQGYNQPQHF; CDR3 DNA: TGTGCCAGTAGTATAGATCAACAGGGGTACAATCAGCCCCAGCATTTT
D gene: TRBD2; J gene: TRBJ2-1; clone size: -; V gene: TRBV7-6; CDR3 protein: CASSEGLAQFF; CDR3 DNA: TGTGCCAGCAGCGAAGGACTAGCACAGTTCTTC
D gene: -; J gene: TRBJ1-1; clone size: -; V gene: TRBV30; CDR3 protein: CAWSNTGRNTEAFF; CDR3 DNA: TGTGCCTGGAGTAACACAGGCAGGAACACCGAAGCTTTCTTT
D gene: TRBD2; J gene: TRBJ2-3; clone size: -; V gene: TRBV25-1; CDR3 protein: CASTRSGASTDTQYF; CDR3 DNA: TGTGCCAGCACACGAAGCGGGGCGTCCACAGATACGCAGTATTTT
D gene: TRBD1; J gene: TRBJ2-5; clone size: -; V gene: TRBV19; CDR3 protein: CASTNRDRGLETQYF; CDR3 DNA: TGTGCCAGTACCAACCGGGACAGGGGGCTGGAGACCCAGTACTTC
D gene: -; J gene: TRBJ1-2; clone size: -; V gene: TRBV2; CDR3 protein: CASSEDTYGYTF; CDR3 DNA: TGTGCCAGCAGTGAAGACACCTATGGCTACACCTTC
D gene: -; J gene: TRBJ2-3; clone size: few; V gene: TRBV5-5; CDR3 protein: CASSWRSMSTDTQYF; CDR3 DNA: TGTGCCAGCAGCTGGAGGTCTATGAGCACAGATACGCAGTATTTT
D gene: -; J gene: TRBJ1-5; clone size: -; V gene: TRBV19; CDR3 protein: CARIYSNQPQHF; CDR3 DNA: TGTGCCAGGATTTATAGCAATCAGCCCCAGCATTTT
D gene: TRBD1; J gene: TRBJ2-4; clone size: -; V gene: TRBV7-9; CDR3 protein: CASSGDRGAKNIQYF; CDR3 DNA: TGTGCCAGCAGCGGGGACAGGGGGGCCAAAAACATTCAGTACTTC
D gene: -; J gene: TRBJ1-5; clone size: few; V gene: TRBV28; CDR3 protein: CASRNGLLSNQPQHF; CDR3 DNA: TGTGCCAGCAGGAACGGACTTCTTAGCAATCAGCCCCAGCATTTT
D gene: -; J gene: TRBJ2-1; clone size: -; V gene: TRBV6-1; CDR3 protein: CASSEAWVGSYNEQFF; CDR3 DNA: TGTGCCAGCAGTGAAGCGTGGGTAGGCTCCTACAATGAGCAGTTCTTC
D gene: TRBD1; J gene: TRBJ2-3; clone size: -; V gene: TRBV5-1; CDR3 protein: CASSATGQKTDTQYF; CDR3 DNA: TGCGCCAGCAGCGCAACGGGACAGAAGACAGATACGCAGTATTTT
D gene: TRBD2; J gene: TRBJ2-4; clone size: -; V gene: TRBV7-9; CDR3 protein: CASSPGLAGGPGAKNIQYF; CDR3 DNA: TGTGCCAGCAGCCCGGGACTAGCGGGAGGGCCGGGAGCCAAAAACATTCAGTACTTC
D gene: TRBD2; J gene: TRBJ2-1; clone size: -; V gene: TRBV5-5; CDR3 protein: CASSSVLAIRYNEQFF; CDR3 DNA: TGTGCCAGCAGCTCAGTACTAGCGATAAGGTACAATGAGCAGTTCTTC
D gene: TRBD2; J gene: TRBJ2-7; clone size: -; V gene: TRBV7-9; CDR3 protein: CASQGTTNAGGSPVNF; CDR3 DNA: TGTGCCAGTCAAGGGACTACTAACGCGGGAGGGTCCCCGGTGAACTTC
D gene: TRBD2; J gene: TRBJ2-1; clone size: -; V gene: TRBV9; CDR3 protein: CASSMTSGTYNEQFF; CDR3 DNA: TGTGCCAGCAGCATGACTAGCGGGACCTACAATGAGCAGTTCTTC
D gene: -; J gene: TRBJ2-7; clone size: many; V gene: TRBV10-3; CDR3 protein: CAISLDGSYEQYF; CDR3 DNA: TGTGCCATCAGCCTAGATGGGTCCTACGAGCAGTACTTC
D gene: -; J gene: TRBJ1-1; clone size: once; V gene: TRBV5-4; CDR3 protein: CASSSDSSRTEAFF; CDR3 DNA: TGTGCCAGCAGCTCGGACAGTTCCCGCACTGAAGCTTTCTTT
D gene: -; J gene: TRBJ2-1; clone size: -; V gene: TRBV6-1; CDR3 protein: CASSEGASYNEQFF; CDR3 DNA: TGTGCCAGCAGTGAAGGGGCGAGTTACAATGAGCAGTTCTTC
D gene: -; J gene: TRBJ2-7; clone size: -; V gene: TRBV7-2; CDR3 protein: CASSPRASPYEQYF; CDR3 DNA: TGTGCCAGCAGCCCCCGAGCCAGTCCCTACGAGCAGTACTTC
D gene: -; J gene: TRBJ2-5; clone size: -; V gene: TRBV5-4; CDR3 protein: CASSQDRRETQYF; CDR3 DNA: TGTGCCAGCAGCCAAGATAGGCGGGAGACCCAGTACTTC
D gene: -; J gene: TRBJ1-6; clone size: -; V gene: TRBV5-1; CDR3 protein: CASSLAARGSYNSPLHF; CDR3 DNA: TGCGCCAGCAGCTTGGCTGCGCGGGGCTCCTATAATTCACCCCTCCACTTT
D gene: -; J gene: TRBJ2-7; clone size: -; V gene: TRBV10-3; CDR3 protein: CAISDWESSYEQYF; CDR3 DNA: TGTGCCATCAGTGATTGGGAAAGCTCCTACGAGCAGTACTTC
D gene: -; J gene: TRBJ2-3; clone size: -; V gene: TRBV5-1; CDR3 protein: CASSSYSSTDTQYF; CDR3 DNA: TGCGCCAGCAGCTCCTATTCTAGCACAGATACGCAGTATTTT
D gene: -; J gene: TRBJ2-5; clone size: -; V gene: TRBV7-2; CDR3 protein: CASSVWEESQYF; CDR3 DNA: TGTGCCAGCAGCGTTTGGGAAGAGAGCCAGTACTTC
D gene: TRBD1; J gene: TRBJ2-7; clone size: -; V gene: TRBV7-2; CDR3 protein: CASNRDRSYEQYF; CDR3 DNA: TGTGCCAGCAACCGGGACAGGTCCTACGAGCAGTACTTC
D gene: -; J gene: TRBJ2-5; clone size: -; V gene: TRBV6-5; CDR3 protein: CASSWDSTLREQYF; CDR3 DNA: TGTGCCAGCAGTTGGGACTCCACGCTTCGGGAGCAGTACTTC
D gene: TRBD1; J gene: TRBJ2-7; clone size: -; V gene: TRBV10-3; CDR3 protein: CAISTGTGFYEQYF; CDR3 DNA: TGTGCCATTAGCACAGGGACAGGCTTCTACGAGCAGTACTTC
D gene: -; J gene: TRBJ2-2; clone size: -; V gene: TRBV6-1; CDR3 protein: CASNPRGANTGELFF; CDR3 DNA: TGTGCCAGCAACCCTAGGGGAGCGAACACCGGGGAGCTGTTTTTT
D gene: -; J gene: TRBJ2-7; clone size: -; V gene: TRBV7-6; CDR3 protein: CASSPMQGNIYEQYF; CDR3 DNA: TGTGCCAGCAGCCCGATGCAGGGAAACATTTACGAGCAGTACTTC
D gene: -; J gene: TRBJ2-1; clone size: once; V gene: TRBV7-8; CDR3 protein: CASSLRLQYNEQFF; CDR3 DNA: TGTGCCAGCAGCCTTAGACTGCAGTACAATGAGCAGTTCTTC
D gene: -; J gene: TRBJ1-6; clone size: -; V gene: TRBV7-9; CDR3 protein: CASSGRGGPNSPLHF; CDR3 DNA: TGTGCCAGCAGCGGGCGGGGAGGTCCTAATTCACCCCTCCACTTT
D gene: -; J gene: TRBJ1-1; clone size: -; V gene: TRBV30; CDR3 protein: CAWSVDSEKAFF; CDR3 DNA: TGTGCCTGGAGTGTGGACAGTGAGAAAGCTTTCTTT
D gene: -; J gene: TRBJ1-5; clone size: -; V gene: TRBV6-6; CDR3 protein: CASSYTRDGNQPQHF; CDR3 DNA: TGTGCCAGCAGTTACACGCGGGACGGCAATCAGCCCCAGCATTTT
D gene: TRBD1; J gene: TRBJ1-1; clone size: -; V gene: TRBV7-9; CDR3 protein: CASSSSRDRVGTEAFF; CDR3 DNA: TGTGCCAGCAGCTCGTCCCGGGACAGGGTGGGTACTGAAGCTTTCTTT
D gene: -; J gene: TRBJ1-2; clone size: -; V gene: TRBV25-1; CDR3 protein: CASSDRGESYTF; CDR3 DNA: TGTGCCAGCAGTGATCGAGGGGAGAGCTACACCTTC
D gene: -; J gene: TRBJ1-6; clone size: -; V gene: TRBV10-1; CDR3 protein: CASSGPGLALHF; CDR3 DNA: TGCGCCAGCAGTGGCCCGGGTCTTGCCCTCCACTTT
D gene: -; J gene: TRBJ1-1; clone size: -; V gene: TRBV5-1; CDR3 protein: CASSLIQDTEAFF; CDR3 DNA: TGCGCCAGCAGCTTGATACAGGACACTGAAGCTTTCTTT
D gene: -; J gene: TRBJ2-2; clone size: many; V gene: TRBV28; CDR3 protein: CASRLRGSVNTGELFF; CDR3 DNA: TGTGCCAGCAGGCTTAGGGGGTCGGTGAACACCGGGGAGCTGTTTTTT
D gene: -; J gene: TRBJ1-2; clone size: -; V gene: TRBV2; CDR3 protein: CASMSTRGYTF; CDR3 DNA: TGTGCCAGCATGTCCACTCGTGGCTACACCTTC
D gene: TRBD1; J gene: TRBJ2-6; clone size: -; V gene: TRBV11-1; CDR3 protein: CASSPRQGKSGANVLTF; CDR3 DNA: TGTGCCAGCAGCCCTAGACAGGGGAAGTCTGGGGCCAACGTCCTGACTTTC